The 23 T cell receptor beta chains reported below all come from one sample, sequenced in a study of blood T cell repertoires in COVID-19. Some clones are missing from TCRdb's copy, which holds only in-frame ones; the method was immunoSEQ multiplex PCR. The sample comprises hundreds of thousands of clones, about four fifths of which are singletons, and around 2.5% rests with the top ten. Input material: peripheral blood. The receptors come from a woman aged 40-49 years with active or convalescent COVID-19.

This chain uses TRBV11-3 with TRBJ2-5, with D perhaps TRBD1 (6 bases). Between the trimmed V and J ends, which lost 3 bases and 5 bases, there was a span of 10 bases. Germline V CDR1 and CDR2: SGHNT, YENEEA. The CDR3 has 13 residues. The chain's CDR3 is CASSFQGLETQYF. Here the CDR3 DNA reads TGTGCCAGCAGCTTTCAGGGGCTGGAGACCCAGTACTTC.

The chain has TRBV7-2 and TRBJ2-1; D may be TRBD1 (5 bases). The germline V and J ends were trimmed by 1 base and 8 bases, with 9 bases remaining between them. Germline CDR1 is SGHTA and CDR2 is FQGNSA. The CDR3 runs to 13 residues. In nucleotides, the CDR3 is TGTGCCAGCAGCTTAGGGCCCAGGGATGAGCAGTTCTTC. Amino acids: CASSLGPRDEQFF.

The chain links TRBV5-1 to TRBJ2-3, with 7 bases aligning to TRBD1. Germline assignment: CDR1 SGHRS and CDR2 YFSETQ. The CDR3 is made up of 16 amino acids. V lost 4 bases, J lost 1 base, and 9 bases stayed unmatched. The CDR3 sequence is CASSQGQVGGTDTQYF. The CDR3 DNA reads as TGCGCCAGCAGCCAAGGACAGGTTGGGGGCACAGATACGCAGTATTTT.

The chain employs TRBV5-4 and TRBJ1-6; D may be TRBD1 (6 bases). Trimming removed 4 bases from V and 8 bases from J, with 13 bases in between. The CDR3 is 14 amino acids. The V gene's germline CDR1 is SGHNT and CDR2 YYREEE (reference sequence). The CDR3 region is CASSQDRFYSPLHF. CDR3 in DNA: TGTGCCAGCAGCCAGGACAGATTTTATTCACCCCTCCACTTT.

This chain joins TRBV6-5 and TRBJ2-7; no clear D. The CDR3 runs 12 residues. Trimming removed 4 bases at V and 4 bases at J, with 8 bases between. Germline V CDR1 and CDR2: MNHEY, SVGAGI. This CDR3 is CASSSDGYEQYF. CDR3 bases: TGTGCCAGCAGTTCCGACGGGTACGAGCAGTACTTC.

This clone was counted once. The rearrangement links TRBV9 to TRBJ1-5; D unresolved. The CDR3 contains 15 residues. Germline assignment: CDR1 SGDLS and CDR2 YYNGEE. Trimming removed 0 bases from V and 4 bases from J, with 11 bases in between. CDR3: CASSVEPATNQPQHF. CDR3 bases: TGTGCCAGCAGCGTAGAACCGGCGACAAATCAGCCCCAGCATTTT.

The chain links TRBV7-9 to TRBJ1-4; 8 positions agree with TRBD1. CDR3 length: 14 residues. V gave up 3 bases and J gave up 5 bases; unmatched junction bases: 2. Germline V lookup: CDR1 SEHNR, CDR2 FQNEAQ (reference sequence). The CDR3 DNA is TGTGCCAGCAGCTTGGGACAGGAAAATGAAAAACTGTTTTTT. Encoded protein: CASSLGQENEKLFF. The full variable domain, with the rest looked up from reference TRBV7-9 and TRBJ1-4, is DTGVSQNPRHKITKRGQNVTFRCDPISEHNRLYWYRQTLGQGPEFLTYFQNEAQLEKSRLLSDRFSAERPKGSFSTLEIQRTEQGDSAMYLCASSLGQENEKLFFGSGTQLSVL.

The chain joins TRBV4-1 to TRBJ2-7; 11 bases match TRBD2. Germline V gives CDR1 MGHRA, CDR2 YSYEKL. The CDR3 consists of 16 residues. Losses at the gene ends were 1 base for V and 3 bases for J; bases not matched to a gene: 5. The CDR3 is CASSQGGTSGIYEQYF. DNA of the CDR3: TGCGCCAGCAGCCAAGGGGGGACTAGCGGTATCTACGAGCAGTACTTC.

The DNA for the CDR3 is TGTGCCTGTAACCGGGACATAGTGAACACTGAAGCTTTCTTT. Protein: CACNRDIVNTEAFF. The rearrangement links TRBV30 to TRBJ1-1, with D possibly being TRBD1 (6 bases). The CDR3 loop spans 14 amino acids. Per the germline V gene, CDR1 is GTSNPN and CDR2 is SVGIG (reference sequence). Trimming removed 6 bases at V and 0 bases at J, with 14 bases between. Using reference TRBV30 and TRBJ1-1 for the parts outside the CDR3, the full variable domain is SQTIHQWPATLVQPVGSPLSLECTVEGTSNPNLYWYRQAAGRGLQLLFYSVGIGQISSEVPQNLSASRPQDRQFILSSKKLLLSDSGFYLCACNRDIVNTEAFFGQGTRLTVV.

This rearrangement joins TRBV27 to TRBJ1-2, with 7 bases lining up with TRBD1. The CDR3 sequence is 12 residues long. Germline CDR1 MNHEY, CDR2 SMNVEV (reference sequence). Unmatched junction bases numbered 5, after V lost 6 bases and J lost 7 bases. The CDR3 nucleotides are TGTGCCAGCAGAGAGGGGGCGAGTGGCTACACCTTC. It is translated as CASREGASGYTF.

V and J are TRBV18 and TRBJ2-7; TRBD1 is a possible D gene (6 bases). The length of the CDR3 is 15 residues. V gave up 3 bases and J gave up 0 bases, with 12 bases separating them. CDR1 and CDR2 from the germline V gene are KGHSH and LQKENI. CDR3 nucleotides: TGTGCCAGCTCACCCCCAGGGGTCGGCTCCTACGAGCAGTACTTC. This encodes CASSPPGVGSYEQYF.

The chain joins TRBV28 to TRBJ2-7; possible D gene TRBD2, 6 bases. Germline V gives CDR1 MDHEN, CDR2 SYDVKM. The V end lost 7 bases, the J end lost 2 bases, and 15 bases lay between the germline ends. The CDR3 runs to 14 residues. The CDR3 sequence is CASMAGRITYEQYF. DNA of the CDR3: TGTGCCAGCATGGCGGGGCGGATCACCTACGAGCAGTACTTC.

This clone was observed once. The DNA for the CDR3 is TGTGCCACCTCGACCGGGACAGGGAACACTGAAGCTTTCTTT. Residues: CATSTGTGNTEAFF. This sequence joins TRBV24-1 and TRBJ1-1; TRBD1 agrees at 8 bases. V shed 9 bases and J 1 base; nucleotides not matched to a gene: 6. The CDR3 is 14 amino acids. Germline V CDR1 and CDR2: KGHDR, SFDVKD.

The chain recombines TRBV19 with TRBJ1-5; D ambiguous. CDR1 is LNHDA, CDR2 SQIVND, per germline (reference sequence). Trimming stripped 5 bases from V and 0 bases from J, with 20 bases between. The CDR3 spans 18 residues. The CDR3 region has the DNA TGTGCCAGTAGTGGCCGGGGTGCCGCCCCCGATAGCAATCAGCCCCAGCATTTT. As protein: CASSGRGAAPDSNQPQHF.

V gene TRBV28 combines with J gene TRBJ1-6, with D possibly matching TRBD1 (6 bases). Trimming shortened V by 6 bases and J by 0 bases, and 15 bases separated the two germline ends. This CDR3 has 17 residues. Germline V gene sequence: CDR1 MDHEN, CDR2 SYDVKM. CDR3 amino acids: CASRLGQIVSYNSPLHF. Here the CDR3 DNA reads TGTGCCAGCAGACTCGGACAGATAGTCTCCTATAATTCACCCCTCCACTTT.

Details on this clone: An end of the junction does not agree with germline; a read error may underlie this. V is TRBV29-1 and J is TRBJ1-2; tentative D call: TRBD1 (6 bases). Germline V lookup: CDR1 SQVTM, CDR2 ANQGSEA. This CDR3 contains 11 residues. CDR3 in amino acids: CSVEEQGRTHF. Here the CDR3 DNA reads TGCAGCGTTGAGGAACAGGGCCGTACCCACTTC. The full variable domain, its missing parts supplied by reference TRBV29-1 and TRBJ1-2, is SAVISQKPSRDICQRGTSLTIQCQVDSQVTMMFWYRQQPGQSLTLIATANQGSEATYESGFVIDKFPISRPNLTFSTLTVSNMSPEDSSIYLCSVEEQGRTHFGSGTRLTVV.

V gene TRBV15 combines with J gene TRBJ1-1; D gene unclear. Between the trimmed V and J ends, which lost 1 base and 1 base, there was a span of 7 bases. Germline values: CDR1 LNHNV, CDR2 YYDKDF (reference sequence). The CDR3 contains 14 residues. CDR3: CATSRVAKNTEAFF. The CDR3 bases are TGTGCCACCAGCAGAGTAGCTAAGAACACTGAAGCTTTCTTT.

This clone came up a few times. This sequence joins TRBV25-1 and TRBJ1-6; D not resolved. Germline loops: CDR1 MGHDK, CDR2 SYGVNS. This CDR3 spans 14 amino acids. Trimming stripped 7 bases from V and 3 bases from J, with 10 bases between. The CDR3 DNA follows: TGTGCCAGCAATCGCGGTAACTATAATTCACCCCTCCACTTT. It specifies CASNRGNYNSPLHF. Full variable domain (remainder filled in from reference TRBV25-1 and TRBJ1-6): EADIYQTPRYLVIGTGKKITLECSQTMGHDKMYWYQQDPGMELHLIHYSYGVNSTEKGDLSSESTVSRIRTEHFPLTLESARPSHTSQYLCASNRGNYNSPLHFGNGTRLTVT.

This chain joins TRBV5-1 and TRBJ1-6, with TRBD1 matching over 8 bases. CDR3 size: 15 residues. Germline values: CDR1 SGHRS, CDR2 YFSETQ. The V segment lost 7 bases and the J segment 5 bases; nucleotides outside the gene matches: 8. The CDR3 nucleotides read TGCGCCAGCGGTGCGACAGGGGAGAATAATTCACCCCTCCACTTT. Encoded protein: CASGATGENNSPLHF.

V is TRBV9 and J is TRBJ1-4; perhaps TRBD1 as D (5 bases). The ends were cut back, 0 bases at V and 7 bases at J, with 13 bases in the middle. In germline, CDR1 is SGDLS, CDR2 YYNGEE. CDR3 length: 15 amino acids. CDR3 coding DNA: TGTGCCAGCAGCGTAGAGCCGGGGGGGATTGAAAAACTGTTTTTT. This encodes CASSVEPGGIEKLFF.

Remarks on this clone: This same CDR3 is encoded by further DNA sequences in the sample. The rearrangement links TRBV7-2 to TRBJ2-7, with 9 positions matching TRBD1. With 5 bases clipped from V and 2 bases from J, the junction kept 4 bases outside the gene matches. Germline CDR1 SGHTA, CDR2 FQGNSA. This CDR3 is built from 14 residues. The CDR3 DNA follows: TGTGCCAGCAGCCCCAGACAGGGGGCCTACGAGCAGTACTTC. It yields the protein CASSPRQGAYEQYF.

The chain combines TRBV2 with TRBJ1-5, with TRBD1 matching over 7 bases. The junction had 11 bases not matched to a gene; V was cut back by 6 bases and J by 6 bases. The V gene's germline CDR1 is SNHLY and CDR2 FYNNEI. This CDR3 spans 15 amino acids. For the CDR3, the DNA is TGTGCCAGCAGGACCCGAGAGGGGGCTGCTCAGCCCCAGCATTTT. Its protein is CASRTREGAAQPQHF. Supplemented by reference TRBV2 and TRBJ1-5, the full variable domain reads EPEVTQTPSHQVTQMGQEVILRCVPISNHLYFYWYRQILGQKVEFLVSFYNNEISEKSEIFDDQFSVERPDGSNFTLKIRSTKLEDSAMYFCASRTREGAAQPQHFGDGTRLSIL.

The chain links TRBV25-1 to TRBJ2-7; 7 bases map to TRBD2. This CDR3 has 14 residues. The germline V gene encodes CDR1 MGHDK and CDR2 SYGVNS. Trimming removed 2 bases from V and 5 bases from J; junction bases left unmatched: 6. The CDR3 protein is CASSEEGLVNEQYF. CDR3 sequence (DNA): TGTGCCAGCAGTGAAGAAGGACTAGTTAACGAGCAGTACTTC.